This T cell receptor (beta chain) was recovered during a study of T cells after yellow fever vaccination. Template switching by 5'RACE produced TCR cDNA, adding a universal primer site and UMIs. One entry per CDR3 protein, called by TCRdb with MiXCR from the 5' RACE reads. This sample yields about 630,000 distinct CDR3 sequences, of which 10% to 15% are seen a single time; 14% to 15% belongs to the top ten. The CDR3 is 15 amino acids. Trimming left V 0 bases short and J 2 bases short, with 8 bases between. The germline V gene has CDR1 SGDLS and CDR2 YYNGEE. This chain joins TRBV9 and TRBJ2-2, with D unclear. The source of this sequence is a man aged 25-45 years who received the YFV17D yellow fever vaccine. The sample was PBMCs, taken on the day of the yellow fever booster vaccination. In nucleotides, the CDR3 is TGTGCCAGCAGCGTAGTTACGGGTAACACCGGGGAGCTGTTTTTT. Residues: CASSVVTGNTGELFF.